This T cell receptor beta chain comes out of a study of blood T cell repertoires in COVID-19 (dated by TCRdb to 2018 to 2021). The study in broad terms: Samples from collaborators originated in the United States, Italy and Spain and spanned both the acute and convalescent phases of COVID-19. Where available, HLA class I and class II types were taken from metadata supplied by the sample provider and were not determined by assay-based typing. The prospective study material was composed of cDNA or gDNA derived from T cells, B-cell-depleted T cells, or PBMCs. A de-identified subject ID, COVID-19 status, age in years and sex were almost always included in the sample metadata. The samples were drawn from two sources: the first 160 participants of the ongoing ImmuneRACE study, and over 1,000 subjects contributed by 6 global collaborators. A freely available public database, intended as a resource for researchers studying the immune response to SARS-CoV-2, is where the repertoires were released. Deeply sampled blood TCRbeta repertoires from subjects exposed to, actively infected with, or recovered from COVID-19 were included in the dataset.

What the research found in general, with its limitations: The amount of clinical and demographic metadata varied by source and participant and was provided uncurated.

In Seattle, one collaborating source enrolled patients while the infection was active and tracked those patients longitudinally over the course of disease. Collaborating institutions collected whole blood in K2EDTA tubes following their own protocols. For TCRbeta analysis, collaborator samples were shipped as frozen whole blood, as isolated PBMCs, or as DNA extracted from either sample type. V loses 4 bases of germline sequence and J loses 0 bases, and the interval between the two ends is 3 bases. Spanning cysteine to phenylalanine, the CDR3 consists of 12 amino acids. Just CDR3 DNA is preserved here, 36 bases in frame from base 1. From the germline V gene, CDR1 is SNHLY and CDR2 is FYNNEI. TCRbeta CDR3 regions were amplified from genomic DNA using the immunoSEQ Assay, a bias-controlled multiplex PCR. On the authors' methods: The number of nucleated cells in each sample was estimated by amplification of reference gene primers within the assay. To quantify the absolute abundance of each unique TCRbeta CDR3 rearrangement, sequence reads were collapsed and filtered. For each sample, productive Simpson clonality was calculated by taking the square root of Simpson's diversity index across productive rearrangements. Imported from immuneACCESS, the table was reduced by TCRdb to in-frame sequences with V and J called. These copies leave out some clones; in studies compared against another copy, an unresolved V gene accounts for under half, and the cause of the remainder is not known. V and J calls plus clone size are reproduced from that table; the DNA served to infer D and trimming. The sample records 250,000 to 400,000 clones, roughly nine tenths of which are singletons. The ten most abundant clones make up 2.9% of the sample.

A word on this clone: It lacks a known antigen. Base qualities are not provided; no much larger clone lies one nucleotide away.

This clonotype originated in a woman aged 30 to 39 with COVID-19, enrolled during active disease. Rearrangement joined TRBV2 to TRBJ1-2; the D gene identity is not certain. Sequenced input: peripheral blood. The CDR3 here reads CASSATNYGYTF. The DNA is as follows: TGTGCCAGCAGTGCAACTAACTATGGCTACACCTTC.